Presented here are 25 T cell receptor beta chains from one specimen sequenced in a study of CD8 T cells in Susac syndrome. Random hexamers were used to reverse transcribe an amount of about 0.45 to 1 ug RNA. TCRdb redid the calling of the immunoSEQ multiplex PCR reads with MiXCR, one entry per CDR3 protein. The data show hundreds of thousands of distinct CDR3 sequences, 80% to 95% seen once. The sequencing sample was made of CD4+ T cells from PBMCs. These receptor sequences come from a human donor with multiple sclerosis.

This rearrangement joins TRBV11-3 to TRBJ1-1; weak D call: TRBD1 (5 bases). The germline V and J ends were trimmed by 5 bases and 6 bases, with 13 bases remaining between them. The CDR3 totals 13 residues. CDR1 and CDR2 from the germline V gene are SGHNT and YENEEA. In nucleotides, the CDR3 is TGTGCCAGCAGCCCCAGGGTGAGGGCTGAAGCTTTCTTT. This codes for CASSPRVRAEAFF.

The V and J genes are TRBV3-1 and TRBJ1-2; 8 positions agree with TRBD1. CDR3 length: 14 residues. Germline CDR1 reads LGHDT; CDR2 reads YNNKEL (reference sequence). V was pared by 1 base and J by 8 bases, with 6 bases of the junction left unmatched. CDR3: CASSQAQGAWGYTF. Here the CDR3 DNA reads TGTGCCAGCAGCCAAGCTCAGGGGGCTTGGGGCTACACCTTC.

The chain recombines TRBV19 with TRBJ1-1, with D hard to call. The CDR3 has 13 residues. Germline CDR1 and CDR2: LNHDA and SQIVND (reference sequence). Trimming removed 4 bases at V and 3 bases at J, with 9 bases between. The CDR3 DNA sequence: TGTGCCAGTAGTACCACCATGGACACTGAAGCTTTCTTT. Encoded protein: CASSTTMDTEAFF.

CDR3 sequence: CANIPPLAGTSYEQYV. The CDR3 DNA follows: TGTGCCAACATCCCCCCACTAGCGGGAACCTCCTACGAGCAGTACGTC. The rearrangement uses TRBV27 and TRBJ2-7, with 10 bases fitting TRBD2. This CDR3 comprises 16 residues. Germline-derived CDR1 and CDR2 are MNHEY and SMNVEV (reference sequence). With V trimmed by 10 bases and J by 0 bases, 12 bases remained unmatched.

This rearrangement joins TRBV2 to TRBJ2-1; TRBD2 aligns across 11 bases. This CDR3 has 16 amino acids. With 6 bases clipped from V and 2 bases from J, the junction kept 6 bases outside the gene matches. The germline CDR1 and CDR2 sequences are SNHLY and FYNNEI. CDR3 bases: TGTGCCAGCAGGAGTAGCGGGAGGGCAGCCTACAATGAGCAGTTCTTC. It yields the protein CASRSSGRAAYNEQFF.

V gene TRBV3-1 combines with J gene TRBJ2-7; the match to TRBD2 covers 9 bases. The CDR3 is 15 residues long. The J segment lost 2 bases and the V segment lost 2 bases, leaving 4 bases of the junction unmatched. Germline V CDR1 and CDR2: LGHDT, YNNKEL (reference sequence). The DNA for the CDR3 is TGTGCCAGCAGCCAAATGGCGGGGGGGCCCTACGAGCAGTACTTC. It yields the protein CASSQMAGGPYEQYF.

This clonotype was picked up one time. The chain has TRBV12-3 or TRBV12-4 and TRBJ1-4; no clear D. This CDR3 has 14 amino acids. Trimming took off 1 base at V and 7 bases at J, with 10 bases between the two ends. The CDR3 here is CASSLGQASEKLFF. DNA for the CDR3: TGTGCCAGCAGTTTAGGGCAGGCCTCTGAAAAACTGTTTTTT.

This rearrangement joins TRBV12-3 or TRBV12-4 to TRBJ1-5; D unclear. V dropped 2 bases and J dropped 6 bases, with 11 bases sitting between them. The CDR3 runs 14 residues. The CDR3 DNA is TGTGCCAGCAGTTTATATCAGCCGGGTCAGCCCCAGCATTTT. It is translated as CASSLYQPGQPQHF.

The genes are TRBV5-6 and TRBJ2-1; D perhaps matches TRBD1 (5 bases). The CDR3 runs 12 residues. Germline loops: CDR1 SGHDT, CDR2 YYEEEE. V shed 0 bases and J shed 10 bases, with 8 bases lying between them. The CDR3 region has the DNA TGTGCCAGCAGCTTGGACAGGTACGAGCAGTTCTTC. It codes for CASSLDRYEQFF.

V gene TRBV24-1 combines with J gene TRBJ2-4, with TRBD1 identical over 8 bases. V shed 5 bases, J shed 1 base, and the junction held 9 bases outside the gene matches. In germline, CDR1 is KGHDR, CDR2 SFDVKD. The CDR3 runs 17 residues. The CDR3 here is CATSAIGQGFAKNIQYF. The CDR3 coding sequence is TGTGCCACCAGTGCCATCGGACAGGGCTTCGCCAAAAACATTCAGTACTTC.

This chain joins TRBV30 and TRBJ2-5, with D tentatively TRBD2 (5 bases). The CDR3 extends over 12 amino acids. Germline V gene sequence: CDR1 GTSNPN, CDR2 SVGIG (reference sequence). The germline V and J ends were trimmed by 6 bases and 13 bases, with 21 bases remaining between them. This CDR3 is CACSPGDAVRYF. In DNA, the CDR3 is TGTGCCTGCTCCCCCGGGGATGCAGTACGGTACTTC. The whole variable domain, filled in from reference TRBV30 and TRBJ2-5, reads SQTIHQWPATLVQPVGSPLSLECTVEGTSNPNLYWYRQAAGRGLQLLFYSVGIGQISSEVPQNLSASRPQDRQFILSSKKLLLSDSGFYLCACSPGDAVRYFGPGTRLLVL.

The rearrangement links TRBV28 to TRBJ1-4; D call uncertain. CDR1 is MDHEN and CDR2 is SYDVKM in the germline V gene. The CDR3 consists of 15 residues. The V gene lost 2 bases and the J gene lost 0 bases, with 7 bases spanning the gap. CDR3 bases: TGTGCCAGCAGTTTAACGGGGTCAACTAATGAAAAACTGTTTTTT. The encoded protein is CASSLTGSTNEKLFF.

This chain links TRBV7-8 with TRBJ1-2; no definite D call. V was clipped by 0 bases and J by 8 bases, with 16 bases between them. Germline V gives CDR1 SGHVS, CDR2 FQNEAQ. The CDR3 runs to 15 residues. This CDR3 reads CASSLAGGLLWGYTF. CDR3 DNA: TGTGCCAGCAGCTTAGCGGGCGGTCTCCTCTGGGGCTACACCTTC.

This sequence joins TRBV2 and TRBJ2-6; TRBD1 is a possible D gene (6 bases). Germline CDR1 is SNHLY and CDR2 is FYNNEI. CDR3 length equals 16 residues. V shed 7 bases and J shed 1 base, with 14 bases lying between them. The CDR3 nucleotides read TGTGCCAGCAATGAGGACAGATTATCTGGGGCCAACGTCCTGACTTTC. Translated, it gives CASNEDRLSGANVLTF.

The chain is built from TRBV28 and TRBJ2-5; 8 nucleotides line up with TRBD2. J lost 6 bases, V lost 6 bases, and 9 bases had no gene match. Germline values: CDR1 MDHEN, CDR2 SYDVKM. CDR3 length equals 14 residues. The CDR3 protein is CASSPAGGTKTQYF. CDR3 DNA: TGTGCCAGCAGCCCCGCGGGGGGCACGAAGACCCAGTACTTC.

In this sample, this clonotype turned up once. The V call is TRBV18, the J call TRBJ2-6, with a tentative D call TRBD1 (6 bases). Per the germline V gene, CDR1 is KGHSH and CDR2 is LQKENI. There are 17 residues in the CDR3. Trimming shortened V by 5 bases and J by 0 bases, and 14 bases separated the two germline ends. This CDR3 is CASSITGHSSGANVLTF. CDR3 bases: TGTGCCAGCTCAATCACGGGACACAGCTCTGGGGCCAACGTCCTGACTTTC.

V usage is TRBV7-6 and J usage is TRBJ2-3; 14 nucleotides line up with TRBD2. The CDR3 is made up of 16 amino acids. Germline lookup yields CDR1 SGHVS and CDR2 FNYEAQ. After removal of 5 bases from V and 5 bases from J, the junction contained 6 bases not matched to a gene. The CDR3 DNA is TGTGCCAGCAGCGGAGCGACTAGCGGGGGGGTAGATACGCAGTATTTT. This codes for CASSGATSGGVDTQYF.

The CDR3 nucleotides read TGTGCCACAAAGGGACTGGGTACGGCTTTCTTT. Protein: CATKGLGTAFF. The V call is TRBV19, the J call TRBJ1-1, with D possibly TRBD1 on 5 matching bases. V was trimmed by 10 bases and J by 11 bases, leaving 17 bases between them. CDR1 LNHDA and CDR2 SQIVND come from the germline V gene (reference sequence). CDR3 length: 11 residues.

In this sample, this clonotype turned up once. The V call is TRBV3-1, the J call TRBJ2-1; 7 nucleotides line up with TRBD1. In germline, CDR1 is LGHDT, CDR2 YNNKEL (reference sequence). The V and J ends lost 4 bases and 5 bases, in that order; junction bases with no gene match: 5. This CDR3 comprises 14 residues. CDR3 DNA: TGTGCCAGCAGCCCCTGGGACAGCAACAATGAGCAGTTCTTC. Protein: CASSPWDSNNEQFF.

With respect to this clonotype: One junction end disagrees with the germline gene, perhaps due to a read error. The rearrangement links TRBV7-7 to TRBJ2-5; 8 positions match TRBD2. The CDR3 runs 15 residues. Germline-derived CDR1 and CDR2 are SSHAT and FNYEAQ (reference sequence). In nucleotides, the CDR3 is TGTGCTAGCAGCCCCGTGGGGCTAGCGGGAGAGACCCAGTACTTC. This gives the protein CASSPVGLAGETQYF.

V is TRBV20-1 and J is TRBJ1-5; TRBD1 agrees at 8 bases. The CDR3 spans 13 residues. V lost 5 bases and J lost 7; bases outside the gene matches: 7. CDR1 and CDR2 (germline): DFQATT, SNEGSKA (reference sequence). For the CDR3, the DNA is TGCAGTGCTGAGGACAGGGTTGGGCAGCCCCAGCATTTT. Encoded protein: CSAEDRVGQPQHF.

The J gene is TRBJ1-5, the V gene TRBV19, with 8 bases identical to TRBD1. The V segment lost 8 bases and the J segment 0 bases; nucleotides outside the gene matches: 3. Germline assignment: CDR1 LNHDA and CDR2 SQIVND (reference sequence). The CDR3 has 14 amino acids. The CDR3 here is CASSDRASNQPQHF. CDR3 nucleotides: TGTGCCAGTTCGGACAGGGCTAGCAATCAGCCCCAGCATTTT.

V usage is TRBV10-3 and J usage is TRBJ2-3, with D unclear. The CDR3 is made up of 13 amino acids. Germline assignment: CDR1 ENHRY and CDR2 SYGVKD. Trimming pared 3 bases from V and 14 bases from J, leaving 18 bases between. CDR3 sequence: CAISEFVAETLYF. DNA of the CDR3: TGTGCCATCAGTGAATTCGTTGCGGAGACCTTGTATTTT.

As DNA, the CDR3 is TGTGCCAGCAGCTTAGACGCGACAGACTATGGCTACACCTTC. Translation gives CASSLDATDYGYTF. This chain links TRBV11-1 with TRBJ1-2, with a weak D call TRBD1 (5 bases). Trimming removed 1 base from V and 3 bases from J, with 9 bases in between. The germline V gene encodes CDR1 SGHAT and CDR2 FQDESV (reference sequence). There are 14 residues in the CDR3.

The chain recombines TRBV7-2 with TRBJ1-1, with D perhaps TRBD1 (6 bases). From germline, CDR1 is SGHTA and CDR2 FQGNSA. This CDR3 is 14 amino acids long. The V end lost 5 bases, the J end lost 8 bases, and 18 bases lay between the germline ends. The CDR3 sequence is CASSTPGTSREAFF. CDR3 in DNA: TGTGCCAGCAGCACGCCCGGGACAAGTCGGGAAGCTTTCTTT. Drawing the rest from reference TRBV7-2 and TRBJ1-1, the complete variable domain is GAGVSQSPSNKVTEKGKDVELRCDPISGHTALYWYRQSLGQGLEFLIYFQGNSAPDKSGLPSDRFSAERTGGSVSTLTIQRTQQEDSAVYLCASSTPGTSREAFFGQGTRLTVV.